The 9 T cell receptor beta chains in this list originate from one sample, sequenced in a study of T cells in Graves' hyperthyroidism and ophthalmopathy. Amplified regions were TCR beta CDR3 sequences from RNA transcripts. HTBI primers drove first-round RT-PCR of the TCR CDR3. TCRdb re-called the multiplex PCR reads through MiXCR, storing one row per CDR3 protein. The data show approximately 400,000 distinct CDR3 sequences, more than 12% seen once. Sequencing was done on a sample of blood. These receptors were collected from a woman in her twenties or thirties with Graves' hyperthyroidism.

This clonotype was found many times. The V call is TRBV28, the J call TRBJ2-7; TRBD2 matches at 9 bases. Trimming cost V 6 bases and J 7 bases; bases outside gene matches: 13. Germline V gene sequence: CDR1 MDHEN, CDR2 SYDVKM. The CDR3 loop spans 15 amino acids. The CDR3 coding sequence is TGTGCCAGCAGCCTGCGGGCGGGAGGGCCGCGGGAGCAGTACTTC. This codes for CASSLRAGGPREQYF.

The V and J genes are TRBV15 and TRBJ2-2, with TRBD2 as a possible D gene (5 bases). In germline, CDR1 is LNHNV, CDR2 YYDKDF (reference sequence). This CDR3 spans 17 amino acids. V lost 1 base, J lost 6 bases, and 18 bases lay in between. The CDR3: CATSRGVKRSEPGELFF. The CDR3 nucleotides read TGTGCCACCAGCAGAGGGGTGAAGCGGTCTGAGCCCGGGGAGCTGTTTTTT.

The chain carries TRBV19 and TRBJ2-2, with a weak D call TRBD2 (6 bases). The CDR3 is 13 residues long. The germline V gene encodes CDR1 LNHDA and CDR2 SQIVND (reference sequence). Trimming took 7 bases from V and 4 from J, leaving 10 bases between them. DNA of the CDR3: TGTGCCAGTACCGGTAGCGGCACCGGGGAGCTGTTTTTT. It specifies CASTGSGTGELFF. The variable domain in full, completed from reference TRBV19 and TRBJ2-2, reads DGGITQSPKYLFRKEGQNVTLSCEQNLNHDAMYWYRQDPGQGLRLIYYSQIVNDFQKGDIAEGYSVSREKKESFPLTVTSAQKNPTAFYLCASTGSGTGELFFGEGSRLTVL.

This chain links TRBV28 with TRBJ2-7; 12 nucleotides align to TRBD1. The junction had 10 bases not matched to a gene; V was cut back by 7 bases and J by 6 bases. Germline lookup yields CDR1 MDHEN and CDR2 SYDVKM. CDR3 size: 15 residues. The CDR3 region is CASNPGGQGAFEQYF. DNA for the CDR3: TGTGCCAGCAATCCTGGGGGACAGGGGGCATTCGAGCAGTACTTC.

This clonotype was seen repeatedly, ten times or more. J is TRBJ1-1 and V is TRBV11-2; D is unclear. Germline assignment: CDR1 SGHAT and CDR2 FQNNGV. V was trimmed by 5 bases and J by 1 base, leaving 8 bases between them. The CDR3 spans 13 residues. The CDR3, as DNA: TGTGCCAGCAGCCCCGGACCGAACACTGAAGCTTTCTTT. This sequence encodes CASSPGPNTEAFF.

The gene calls are TRBV5-1 and TRBJ1-5; 7 positions match TRBD1. Germline assignment: CDR1 SGHRS and CDR2 YFSETQ. The length of the CDR3 is 15 residues. Losses at the gene ends were 0 bases for V and 4 bases for J; bases not matched to a gene: 4. In DNA form, the CDR3 reads TGCGCCAGCAGCTTGGAGGGGACAGCGAATCAGCCCCAGCATTTT. It encodes CASSLEGTANQPQHF.

The chain combines TRBV20-1 with TRBJ2-7; 9 nucleotides match TRBD1. Looked up from germline, CDR1 is DFQATT and CDR2 is SNEGSKA (reference sequence). V lost 4 bases, J lost 1 base, and 20 bases stayed unmatched. This CDR3 is 19 amino acids long. This CDR3 reads CSAKRGGYRGPKISYEQYF. The CDR3 DNA follows: TGCAGTGCTAAGCGAGGAGGTTACAGGGGGCCTAAGATTTCCTACGAGCAGTACTTC.

The CDR3 region has the DNA TGCGCCAGCAGCTTGGAACCCAAATTTGCGGGGCTCTTCTCCTACGAGCAGTACTTC. Residues: CASSLEPKFAGLFSYEQYF. The chain is built from TRBV5-1 and TRBJ2-7; tentative D call: TRBD2 (6 bases). CDR3 length: 19 amino acids. Trimming took 0 bases from V and 0 from J, leaving 22 bases between them. CDR1 and CDR2 (germline): SGHRS, YFSETQ.

This clonotype appeared many times. V is TRBV5-1 and J is TRBJ2-1, with 9 bases fitting TRBD2. Looked up from germline, CDR1 is SGHRS and CDR2 is YFSETQ. With 3 bases clipped from V and 4 bases from J, the junction kept 5 bases outside the gene matches. This CDR3 comprises 15 residues. The DNA for the CDR3 is TGCGCCAGCAGCTCGACTAGCGGATCTTACAATGAGCAGTTCTTC. This sequence encodes CASSSTSGSYNEQFF.